The 32 T cell receptor beta chains reported below all come from one sample, sequenced in a study of blood T cell repertoires in COVID-19. The assay was immunoSEQ multiplex PCR, and TCRdb's table has in-frame clones only and misses some. The sample has about 160,000 clones; roughly nine tenths are singletons. Sequencing input: peripheral blood. The source of these receptors is an older woman with active or convalescent COVID-19.

The chain employs TRBV7-2 and TRBJ1-2, with D uncertain. Germline CDR1 is SGHTA and CDR2 is FQGNSA. Between the trimmed V and J ends, which lost 1 base and 4 bases, there was a span of 7 bases. This CDR3 spans 13 amino acids. DNA for the CDR3: TGTGCCAGCAGCTTAGGCCAACTCTATGGCTACACCTTC. Its translation is CASSLGQLYGYTF.

The chain links TRBV27 to TRBJ1-2; a possible D gene is TRBD1 (6 bases). The germline CDR1 and CDR2 sequences are MNHEY and SMNVEV (reference sequence). V shed 9 bases and J shed 5 bases, with 22 bases lying between them. The CDR3 is 15 amino acids. The CDR3 nucleotides read TGTGCCAGTGCGCAGAGGGCAGGGGCAATTTATGGCTACACCTTC. Its protein is CASAQRAGAIYGYTF.

The chain couples TRBV18 to TRBJ1-3, with D perhaps TRBD1 (6 bases). The germline V gene encodes CDR1 KGHSH and CDR2 LQKENI. The CDR3 loop spans 15 amino acids. The V gene lost 3 bases and the J gene lost 3 bases, with 12 bases spanning the gap. The CDR3 reads CASSPPSRGGNTIYF. CDR3 sequence (DNA): TGTGCCAGCTCACCGCCCAGCAGGGGTGGAAACACCATATATTTT.

Here the CDR3 reads CATSRDAYEGYTF. The CDR3 DNA follows: TGTGCCACCAGCAGAGACGCCTATGAAGGCTACACCTTC. The chain joins TRBV15 to TRBJ1-2; D gene uncertain. The V gene lost 0 bases and the J gene lost 8 bases, with 10 bases spanning the gap. Germline V CDR1 and CDR2: LNHNV, YYDKDF (reference sequence). The CDR3 covers 13 residues.

The chain is built from TRBV18 and TRBJ1-4, with a possible D match to TRBD1 (5 bases). Germline lookup yields CDR1 KGHSH and CDR2 LQKENI. Trimming removed 5 bases from V and 8 bases from J, with 18 bases in between. This CDR3 is 15 amino acids long. This CDR3 is CASSRNRAEGEKLFF. In DNA, the CDR3 is TGTGCCAGCTCAAGAAACAGAGCGGAGGGGGAAAAACTGTTTTTT.

The J gene is TRBJ1-2, the V gene TRBV29-1; D perhaps matches TRBD1 (6 bases). This CDR3 has 12 residues. Germline V gene sequence: CDR1 SQVTM, CDR2 ANQGSEA. V lost 7 bases to trimming and J lost 6 bases, with 15 bases between them. CDR3 amino acids: CSASKSGDGYTF. In DNA, the CDR3 is TGCAGCGCCTCTAAATCAGGGGATGGCTACACCTTC.

J is TRBJ1-1 and V is TRBV5-1, with TRBD1 matching 9 bases. The V and J ends lost 6 bases and 5 bases, in that order; junction bases with no gene match: 5. This CDR3 is built from 13 residues. Germline CDR1 reads SGHRS; CDR2 reads YFSETQ. This CDR3 reads CASNLDRGTEAFF. The CDR3 DNA is TGCGCCAGCAACCTCGACAGGGGGACTGAAGCTTTCTTT. Full variable domain (rest looked up from reference TRBV5-1 and TRBJ1-1): KAGVTQTPRYLIKTRGQQVTLSCSPISGHRSVSWYQQTPGQGLQFLFEYFSETQRNKGNFPGRFSGRQFSNSRSEMNVSTLELGDSALYLCASNLDRGTEAFFGQGTRLTVV.

The rearrangement joins TRBV6-5 to TRBJ2-3, with 11 bases identical to TRBD2. V was pared by 7 bases and J by 3 bases, with 6 bases of the junction left unmatched. This CDR3 spans 15 amino acids. CDR1 is MNHEY and CDR2 is SVGAGI in the germline V gene. The CDR3 is CASNLAGGRTDTQYF. CDR3 nucleotides: TGTGCCAGCAATTTAGCGGGGGGGCGGACAGATACGCAGTATTTT.

As regards this clone: This same CDR3 is encoded by further DNA sequences in the sample. This chain uses TRBV7-9 with TRBJ1-1; TRBD1 might be the D (5 bases). V lost 4 bases, J lost 0 bases, and 6 bases lay in between. The CDR3 extends over 13 amino acids. Germline V gene lookup returns CDR1 SEHNR and CDR2 FQNEAQ (reference sequence). CDR3 sequence (DNA): TGTGCCAGCAGCTCAGGGCTGAACACTGAAGCTTTCTTT. Residues: CASSSGLNTEAFF.

The chain joins TRBV29-1 to TRBJ2-7, with 11 positions matching TRBD1. Germline V gene sequence: CDR1 SQVTM, CDR2 ANQGSEA. After removal of 5 bases from V and 0 bases from J, the junction contained 6 bases not matched to a gene. The CDR3 loop spans 15 amino acids. CDR3 protein: CSVREGQGVSYEQYF. The CDR3 coding sequence is TGCAGCGTTCGGGAGGGACAGGGGGTCTCCTACGAGCAGTACTTC.

The chain is built from TRBV7-9 and TRBJ1-2, with TRBD1 as a possible D gene (6 bases). V shed 0 bases and J shed 5 bases, with 13 bases lying between them. CDR3 length: 15 residues. Germline CDR1 and CDR2: SEHNR and FQNEAQ (reference sequence). This CDR3 reads CASSLAGGQGYGYTF. In DNA, the CDR3 is TGTGCCAGCAGCTTAGCTGGAGGCCAGGGGTATGGCTACACCTTC.

This rearrangement joins TRBV6-1 to TRBJ1-2; D perhaps matches TRBD1 (5 bases). From germline, CDR1 is MNHNS and CDR2 SASEGT. The CDR3 has 16 amino acids. V lost 0 bases to trimming and J lost 4 bases, with 15 bases between them. CDR3 coding DNA: TGTGCCAGCAGTGAAGCGTGGGGAGGGGCAGGCTATGGCTACACCTTC. It codes for CASSEAWGGAGYGYTF.

The rearrangement links TRBV6-5 to TRBJ1-6; TRBD1 is a possible D gene (6 bases). V was shortened by 4 bases and J by 7 bases, with 8 bases between the two germline ends. The CDR3 runs 13 residues. Germline CDR1 reads MNHEY; CDR2 reads SVGAGI. The CDR3 sequence is CASSSRGNSPLHF. The CDR3 bases are TGTGCCAGCAGTTCAAGGGGGAATTCACCCCTCCACTTT.

The rearrangement links TRBV19 to TRBJ1-5; D may be TRBD1 (6 bases). Germline-derived CDR1 and CDR2 are LNHDA and SQIVND (reference sequence). V was cut by 8 bases and J by 5 bases, with 25 bases left in between. This CDR3 has 17 residues. The CDR3 DNA reads TGTGCCAGTCAACCGCAGGCTGGGGGCTCTATCTATCAGCCCCAGCATTTT. It specifies CASQPQAGGSIYQPQHF.

V is TRBV12-5 and J is TRBJ2-7, with a weak D call TRBD1 (5 bases). Per the germline V gene, CDR1 is LGHNT and CDR2 is FRNRAP. V gave up 6 bases and J gave up 2 bases, with 11 bases separating them. This CDR3 is built from 13 residues. The CDR3 loop reads CASGKDSPYEQYF. The DNA of the CDR3 is TGTGCTAGTGGCAAAGACAGTCCCTACGAGCAGTACTTC. The complete variable domain, with remaining parts taken from reference TRBV12-5 and TRBJ2-7, reads DARVTQTPRHKVTEMGQEVTMRCQPILGHNTVFWYRQTMMQGLELLAYFRNRAPLDDSGMPKDRFSAEMPDATLATLKIQPSEPRDSAVYFCASGKDSPYEQYFGPGTRLTVT.

The chain couples TRBV29-1 to TRBJ2-3, with D possibly being TRBD2 (6 bases). The CDR3 sequence is 12 residues long. Germline-derived CDR1 and CDR2 are SQVTM and ANQGSEA. Deletions cut 8 bases from V and 1 base from J, with 10 bases between. The CDR3 region is CSTGGGTDTQYF. CDR3 DNA: TGCAGCACCGGGGGAGGCACAGATACGCAGTATTTT.

The rearrangement joins TRBV12-3 or TRBV12-4 to TRBJ1-2; no clear D. The CDR3 consists of 11 residues. Trimming cost V 6 bases and J 8 bases, with 10 bases left between them. CDR3 in amino acids: CASSHGGGYTF. The CDR3 DNA reads as TGTGCCAGCAGCCATGGCGGCGGCTACACCTTC.

The gene calls are TRBV7-8 and TRBJ2-5, with 7 bases fitting TRBD2. The CDR3 covers 14 residues. Germline CDR1 SGHVS, CDR2 FQNEAQ. J was trimmed by 4 bases and V by 0 bases; bases with no gene match: 2. The CDR3 nucleotides are TGTGCCAGCAGCTTAGCGTGGGGGGGAGAGACCCAGTACTTC. Protein sequence: CASSLAWGGETQYF.

The chain uses TRBV4-3 and TRBJ1-2; possibly TRBD1 for D (5 bases). The CDR3 covers 16 residues. The germline V gene has CDR1 LGHNA and CDR2 YSLEER. V dropped 1 base and J dropped 5 bases, with 17 bases sitting between them. CDR3 nucleotide sequence: TGCGCCAGCAGCCAAGCTACAGGCCTCGGGGGTTATGGCTACACCTTC. Protein: CASSQATGLGGYGYTF.

The V call is TRBV5-4, the J call TRBJ2-5; 11 nucleotides align to TRBD2. There are 17 residues in the CDR3. The germline gives CDR1 SGHNT, CDR2 YYREEE (reference sequence). The V and J ends lost 3 bases and 0 bases, in that order; junction bases with no gene match: 7. The CDR3 protein is CASSSGLAAPHQETQYF. The CDR3 nucleotides read TGTGCCAGCAGCTCGGGACTAGCGGCACCCCACCAAGAGACCCAGTACTTC.

This chain uses TRBV7-2 with TRBJ2-5; weak D call: TRBD2 (6 bases). CDR1 SGHTA and CDR2 FQGNSA come from the germline V gene. The CDR3 is 13 residues long. Trimming removed 4 bases at V and 2 bases at J, with 8 bases between. For the CDR3, the DNA is TGTGCCAGCAGCTGGACTATTCAAGAGACCCAGTACTTC. This encodes CASSWTIQETQYF.

This clone was seen only a few times. V and J are TRBV15 and TRBJ2-5, with 8 bases identical to TRBD1. Germline V gives CDR1 LNHNV, CDR2 YYDKDF (reference sequence). Trimming at V came to 7 bases and at J to 4 bases, leaving 8 bases not matched to a gene. The CDR3 extends over 14 amino acids. The CDR3 reads CATTGQGARETQYF. Written as DNA, the CDR3 is TGTGCCACCACGGGCCAGGGGGCGCGAGAGACCCAGTACTTC.

In this sample, this clone turned up a few times. The chain recombines TRBV4-1 with TRBJ1-6; 7 bases align to TRBD1. CDR3 length equals 16 residues. The junction had 8 bases not matched to a gene; V was cut back by 2 bases and J by 7 bases. CDR1 and CDR2 from the germline V gene are MGHRA and YSYEKL. Here the CDR3 reads CASSQTATGMNSPLHF. The CDR3 nucleotides are TGCGCCAGCAGCCAAACCGCGACAGGGATGAATTCACCCCTCCACTTT.

CDR3 residues: CASSTDGDSGNTIYF. DNA of the CDR3: TGTGCCAGTAGCACTGATGGAGACTCTGGAAACACCATATATTTT. This chain connects TRBV19 to TRBJ1-3; no firm D call. Germline assignment: CDR1 LNHDA and CDR2 SQIVND (reference sequence). The CDR3 runs to 15 residues. Trimming shortened V by 6 bases and J by 0 bases, and 12 bases separated the two germline ends.

This chain links TRBV7-9 with TRBJ1-5; D not certain. Germline V lookup: CDR1 SEHNR, CDR2 FQNEAQ (reference sequence). Trimming left V 5 bases short and J 7 bases short, with 15 bases between. This CDR3 is 14 amino acids long. The chain's CDR3 is CASSTGNLVQPQHF. The CDR3 DNA reads as TGTGCCAGCAGCACCGGGAACCTGGTCCAGCCCCAGCATTTT. The full variable domain, its missing parts supplied by reference TRBV7-9 and TRBJ1-5, is DTGVSQNPRHKITKRGQNVTFRCDPISEHNRLYWYRQTLGQGPEFLTYFQNEAQLEKSRLLSDRFSAERPKGSFSTLEIQRTEQGDSAMYLCASSTGNLVQPQHFGDGTRLSIL.

J is TRBJ1-2 and V is TRBV5-1; D gene unclear. The V end was cut by 0 bases, the J end by 2 bases, with 11 bases between. The germline CDR1 and CDR2 sequences are SGHRS and YFSETQ. There are 15 residues in the CDR3. The CDR3 region is CASSLDGRPNYGYTF. CDR3 sequence (DNA): TGCGCCAGCAGCTTGGATGGCAGGCCGAACTATGGCTACACCTTC.

V and J are TRBV12-5 and TRBJ2-5, with unresolved D. CDR3 length: 12 residues. V lost 4 bases and J 4 bases, leaving 7 bases between the germline ends. Looked up from germline, CDR1 is LGHNT and CDR2 is FRNRAP. CDR3 residues: CASGSITETQYF. The CDR3 DNA reads TGTGCTAGTGGTTCTATAACAGAGACCCAGTACTTC.

J is TRBJ2-2 and V is TRBV19; D perhaps matches TRBD1 (6 bases). CDR3 size: 14 residues. Per the germline V gene, CDR1 is LNHDA and CDR2 is SQIVND (reference sequence). The ends were cut back, 4 bases at V and 6 bases at J, with 12 bases in the middle. For the CDR3, the DNA is TGTGCCAGTAGTACACAGGGAACCCCCGGGGAGCTGTTTTTT. Protein: CASSTQGTPGELFF.

The CDR3 DNA follows: TGTGCCAGCAGCTTGGCGAGAGGCTACGAGCAGTACTTC. It is translated as CASSLARGYEQYF. The V call is TRBV5-4, the J call TRBJ2-7, with D unclear. Germline V gene data show CDR1 as SGHNT and CDR2 as YYREEE (reference sequence). Trimming took off 0 bases at V and 3 bases at J, with 7 bases between the two ends. The CDR3 spans 13 residues.

This chain connects TRBV13 to TRBJ2-7; 13 bases fit TRBD2. Germline-derived CDR1 and CDR2 are PRHDT and FYEKMQ (reference sequence). J gave up 4 bases and V 1 base, and 7 bases lay outside the gene matches. The CDR3 totals 17 residues. This CDR3 reads CASSLARRTSGGYEQYF. CDR3 bases: TGTGCCAGCAGCTTAGCCCGGAGGACTAGCGGGGGATACGAGCAGTACTTC. Combining the CDR3 with reference TRBV13 and TRBJ2-7 gives the whole variable domain AAGVIQSPRHLIKEKRETATLKCYPIPRHDTVYWYQQGPGQDPQFLISFYEKMQSDKGSIPDRFSAQQFSDYHSELNMSSLELGDSALYFCASSLARRTSGGYEQYFGPGTRLTVT.

This chain joins TRBV30 and TRBJ1-3; D is uncertain. The V gene lost 7 bases and the J gene lost 8 bases, with 21 bases spanning the gap. The CDR3 covers 14 residues. Germline V CDR1 and CDR2: GTSNPN, SVGIG (reference sequence). In DNA form, the CDR3 reads TGTGCCTATAACCGAATACGGGGAGGATACACCATATATTTT. Its protein product is CAYNRIRGGYTIYF. The entire variable domain, with the rest obtained from reference TRBV30 and TRBJ1-3, is as follows: SQTIHQWPATLVQPVGSPLSLECTVEGTSNPNLYWYRQAAGRGLQLLFYSVGIGQISSEVPQNLSASRPQDRQFILSSKKLLLSDSGFYLCAYNRIRGGYTIYFGEGSWLTVV.

The rearrangement uses TRBV11-2 and TRBJ1-2; 8 positions agree with TRBD1. The V gene end was trimmed by 5 bases and the J gene end by 3 bases; junction bases not matched to a gene: 5. The CDR3 is made up of 14 amino acids. Germline assignment: CDR1 SGHAT and CDR2 FQNNGV. CDR3 DNA sequence: TGTGCCAGCAGCCCCAGGGGGCAGGACTATGGCTACACCTTC. It codes for CASSPRGQDYGYTF.